These 18 T cell receptor beta chains were sequenced from one sample in a study of CXCR3-negative and CXCR3-positive naive CD8 T cells. Study findings and constraints: TRB CDR3s were more hydrophobic in CXCR3-positive than in CXCR3-negative naive cells.

The authors made the TRB cDNA libraries by 5' RACE using UMI labels. No DNA is given; TCRdb re-called the 5' RACE reads and lists each CDR3 protein once. In all, the sample yields roughly 80,000 distinct CDR3 sequences. These receptors' antigens are unknown. Specimen: naive CXCR3+ CD8+ T cells from blood. Subset denoted: CD45RO-CCR7+CD27+CD95- naive CD8+ T cells expressing CXCR3 (TNR3+). These TCRs come from a human donor in good health. Some clones in this sample may be carry-over from other donors' samples.

The genes are TRBV6-2 or TRBV6-3 and TRBJ2-1; checking the TCRdb D call of TRBD2 is not possible without DNA. This CDR3 spans 16 amino acids. Germline lookup yields CDR1 MNHEY and CDR2 SVGEGT. The CDR3 loop is CASSYSVGGPPGEQFF.

The chain has TRBV20-1 and TRBJ2-1; the D gene TCRdb calls, TRBD2, cannot be checked with no DNA. This CDR3 has 12 residues. Germline loops: CDR1 DFQATT, CDR2 SNEGSKA (reference sequence). CDR3 in amino acids: CSAGPPTNEQFF.

The rearrangement uses TRBV29-1 and TRBJ1-1. The CDR3 is made up of 14 amino acids. CDR1 is SQVTM, CDR2 ANQGSEA, per germline. The CDR3 here is CSVVGTAVNTEAFF.

The J gene is TRBJ1-4, the V gene TRBV4-1; the D gene TCRdb calls, TRBD1, cannot be checked with no DNA. Germline V gene data show CDR1 as MGHRA and CDR2 as YSYEKL. The CDR3 extends over 16 amino acids. The CDR3 reads CASSQREGQLAEKLFF.

V usage is TRBV12-3 or TRBV12-4 and J usage is TRBJ2-7; TCRdb returns TRBD2, unconfirmable since there is no DNA. The CDR3 is 14 residues long. CDR3 region: CASSPTSGSYEQYF.

J is TRBJ2-5 and V is TRBV2. The CDR3 consists of 15 residues. Germline assignment: CDR1 SNHLY and CDR2 FYNNEI. The CDR3 reads CASSERGTEQETQYF.

The V gene is TRBV10-1, the J gene TRBJ2-1. The V gene's germline CDR1 is WNHNN and CDR2 SYGVQD (reference sequence). This CDR3 region has 15 residues. The CDR3 protein is CASSTYPEPYNEQFF.

This chain uses TRBV10-3 with TRBJ1-1; TCRdb proposes TRBD1, but this gene call is untestable without DNA. Germline V gene lookup returns CDR1 ENHRY and CDR2 SYGVKD. This CDR3 comprises 12 residues. The CDR3 protein is CASGDRADEAFF.

The rearrangement joins TRBV11-1 to TRBJ1-1; TCRdb outputs TRBD1, but without DNA this stays unchecked. Per germline, CDR1 SGHAT and CDR2 FQDESV (reference sequence). The CDR3 sequence is 14 residues long. CDR3 region: CASSYGQGNTEAFF.

V is TRBV11-2 and J is TRBJ2-5; the TCRdb call, TRBD1, lacks DNA for checking. The CDR3 sequence is 15 residues long. CDR1 SGHAT and CDR2 FQNNGV come from the germline V gene. The CDR3 protein is CASSSVGGHLGTQYF.

V gene TRBV9 combines with J gene TRBJ2-1; with no DNA, the TCRdb D assignment of TRBD1 cannot be verified. This CDR3 is 16 amino acids long. Germline values: CDR1 SGDLS, CDR2 YYNGEE. The CDR3 loop is CASSRTSGQAFNEQFF.

V is TRBV5-1 and J is TRBJ2-7. Per germline, CDR1 SGHRS and CDR2 YFSETQ. The CDR3 runs 15 residues. The CDR3: CASSFGYGRAYEQYF.

The chain is built from TRBV29-1 and TRBJ2-5; TCRdb calls TRBD2, which cannot be checked without DNA. The germline V gene encodes CDR1 SQVTM and CDR2 ANQGSEA. The CDR3 contains 13 residues. CDR3 in amino acids: CSVDARIGETQYF.

The chain is built from TRBV7-6 and TRBJ2-7; the TRBD2 assignment by TCRdb is unverifiable without DNA. The CDR3 contains 15 residues. The germline V gene has CDR1 SGHVS and CDR2 FNYEAQ. The CDR3 sequence is CASSLAPAGSNEQYF.

The rearrangement uses TRBV12-3 or TRBV12-4 and TRBJ2-3; as DNA is missing, the TRBD1 call by TCRdb cannot be tested. The CDR3 is 16 residues long. The CDR3 spells CASSLEGGLRVDTQYF.

This rearrangement joins TRBV4-1 to TRBJ1-5. Germline CDR1 is MGHRA and CDR2 is YSYEKL. The CDR3 is 15 residues long. This CDR3 reads CASSQEALSNQPQHF.

This chain uses TRBV29-1 with TRBJ2-5; TCRdb's assignment of TRBD1 cannot be checked, as there is no DNA. CDR3 length equals 15 residues. Looked up from germline, CDR1 is SQVTM and CDR2 is ANQGSEA. CDR3 sequence reads: CSVVLLGTLQETQYF. The full variable domain, in which reference TRBV29-1 and TRBJ2-5 provide the parts outside the CDR3, is SAVISQKPSRDICQRGTSLTIQCQVDSQVTMMFWYRQQPGQSLTLIATANQGSEATYESGFVIDKFPISRPNLTFSTLTVSNMSPEDSSIYLCSVVLLGTLQETQYFGPGTRLLVL.

The chain carries TRBV6-6 and TRBJ2-7; TCRdb's D call of TRBD2 is untestable without DNA. This CDR3 comprises 16 residues. The germline gives CDR1 MNHNY, CDR2 SVGAGI (reference sequence). CDR3 protein: CASSYSSGLAGLEQYF.